Listed below are T cell receptor beta chains from one sample, sequenced in a study of shared clonotypes between healthy human individuals. The protocol was immunoSEQ multiplex PCR, while the TCRdb copy is restricted to in-frame clones and leaves out a portion. The sample shows nearly 2 million clones, just under 95% of them seen only once. Sequenced: naive CD8+ T cells sorted from blood. The receptors shown here come from a young man in good health. Both conserved end residues are part of each CDR3. Fields, in order: J gene, clone size, D gene, V gene, CDR3 protein, CDR3 DNA. D genes are given only for firm matches. Only part of the rows carry a size: once, few, many, or a class if the clone is expanded.

>TRBJ2-7|.|TRBD1|TRBV5-1
CASRGTGAYEQYF
TGCGCCAGCCGAGGGACAGGAGCCTACGAGCAGTACTTC
>TRBJ2-7|.|.|TRBV6-5
CASSNRDLLTYEQYF
TGTGCCAGTTCGAACCGGGACCTATTGACCTACGAGCAGTACTTC
>TRBJ2-7|once|.|TRBV4-2
CASSQGGFSSYEQYF
TGTGCCAGCAGCCAGGGAGGCTTTTCCTCCTACGAGCAGTACTTC
>TRBJ2-3|.|TRBD2|TRBV7-2
CASSLGLAPPEDTQYF
TGTGCCAGCAGCTTAGGACTAGCCCCTCCTGAAGATACGCAGTATTTT
>TRBJ1-4|.|.|TRBV9
CASSEEGGGEKLFF
TGTGCCAGCAGCGAGGAGGGCGGAGGGGAAAAACTGTTTTTT
>TRBJ2-5|.|.|TRBV30
CAWSPPTEGWSWGTQYF
TGTGCCTGGAGTCCACCAACCGAGGGGTGGAGCTGGGGGACCCAGTACTTC
>TRBJ2-5|.|TRBD2|TRBV7-6
CASSATSGRETQYF
TGTGCCAGCAGCGCGACTAGCGGGAGGGAGACCCAGTACTTC
>TRBJ1-5|.|TRBD1|TRBV30
CAWSVGTDNQPQHF
TGTGCCTGGAGTGTGGGGACAGACAATCAGCCCCAGCATTTT
>TRBJ1-3|.|.|TRBV5-4
CASSLGLSGNTIYF
TGTGCCAGCAGCTTGGGTCTCTCTGGAAACACCATATATTTT
>TRBJ2-6|.|.|TRBV6-5
CASTPLSGANVLTF
TGTGCCAGCACCCCCCTCTCTGGGGCCAACGTCCTGACTTTC
>TRBJ2-1|.|.|TRBV19
CASSVVRGDEQFF
TGTGCCAGTAGTGTCGTAAGGGGGGATGAGCAGTTCTTC
>TRBJ1-1|.|.|TRBV5-1
CASSLAGGQMREAFF
TGCGCCAGCAGCTTGGCCGGGGGTCAGATGCGTGAAGCTTTCTTT
>TRBJ1-3|.|.|TRBV27
CASRDMDPGNTIYF
TGTGCCAGCAGAGACATGGACCCGGGAAACACCATATATTTT
>TRBJ2-1|.|TRBD1|TRBV30
CAWSVFTGGAYNEQFF
TGTGCCTGGAGTGTTTTTACAGGGGGAGCCTACAATGAGCAGTTCTTC
>TRBJ1-4|.|TRBD1|TRBV11-2
CASSLATGDGNEKLFF
TGTGCCAGCAGCTTAGCGACAGGGGATGGTAATGAAAAACTGTTTTTT
>TRBJ1-2|.|TRBD1|TRBV7-2
CASSPPGQGRNYGYTF
TGTGCCAGCAGCCCCCCTGGACAGGGTAGGAACTATGGCTACACCTTC
>TRBJ1-1|.|TRBD1|TRBV29-1
CSVPNPGGAEAFF
TGCAGCGTCCCAAACCCAGGGGGGGCTGAAGCTTTCTTT
>TRBJ2-7|once|TRBD2|TRBV7-6
CASSQGTSSSSYEQYF
TGTGCCAGCAGCCAAGGGACTAGCAGTAGCTCCTACGAGCAGTACTTC
>TRBJ1-4|.|.|TRBV28
CASSFDRPNEKLFF
TGTGCCAGCAGTTTCGACAGGCCTAATGAAAAACTGTTTTTT
>TRBJ2-1|.|TRBD1|TRBV13
CASSTGAPGRTIEQFF
TGTGCCAGCAGCACAGGGGCCCCTGGGCGGACGATCGAGCAGTTCTTC
>TRBJ1-2|.|TRBD1|TRBV4-1
CASSHLTRGREPNYGYTF
TGCGCCAGCAGCCACCTCACAAGGGGGCGGGAACCTAACTATGGCTACACCTTC
>TRBJ2-1|once|TRBD2|TRBV29-1
CSVVLLAGGLSYNEQFF
TGCAGCGTTGTACTCCTAGCGGGGGGCCTTTCTTACAATGAGCAGTTCTTC
>TRBJ2-7|.|TRBD1|TRBV4-1
CASSQDGMGQGPRESFAYEQYF
TGCGCCAGCAGCCAAGATGGAATGGGACAGGGGCCCCGGGAAAGTTTCGCTTACGAGCAGTACTTC
>TRBJ2-1|.|TRBD1|TRBV5-1
CASSLIIQGANEQFF
TGCGCCAGCAGCTTGATCATACAGGGGGCTAATGAGCAGTTCTTC
>TRBJ2-3|.|.|TRBV4-1
CASSQVALSTDTQYF
TGCGCCAGCAGCCAAGTGGCACTGAGCACAGATACGCAGTATTTT
>TRBJ2-1|.|TRBD1|TRBV7-9
CASLPGQGYNEQFF
TGTGCCAGCTTACCGGGACAGGGATACAATGAGCAGTTCTTC
>TRBJ1-1|.|TRBD1|TRBV30
CAWDRALAEAFF
TGTGCCTGGGACAGGGCGCTCGCTGAAGCTTTCTTT
>TRBJ2-1|.|TRBD2|TRBV7-9
CASSSYAGTSGSSYNEQFF
TGTGCCAGCAGCTCCTACGCCGGGACTAGCGGGAGCTCCTACAATGAGCAGTTCTTC
>TRBJ1-1|.|.|TRBV5-1
CASSRQSMNTEAFF
TGCGCCAGCAGCCGACAGAGCATGAACACTGAAGCTTTCTTT